The T cell receptor (beta chain) under discussion was sequenced for a study of blood T cells in healthy people across ages. Primed by a sample-barcoded 5' primer and a J-beta primer mix, a second PCR proceeded for roughly 7 to 12 cycles. Each sample provided no less than 3 million CDR3-containing paired-end reads. Using its own MiXCR run on the 5' RACE reads, TCRdb lists one record per CDR3 protein. The profile covers 550,000 to 750,000 distinct CDR3 sequences, with 21% appearing a single time and 3.5% to 4% taken by the ten largest. This clonotype was observed many times. The antigen is undetermined. Trimming shortened V by 1 base and J by 3 bases, and 12 bases separated the two germline ends. The length of the CDR3 is 14 residues. Per the germline V gene, CDR1 is SQVTM and CDR2 is ANQGSEA. Isolation recovered at least 6.5 million PBMCs from every sample. Overall study results and limits: A roughly linear fall in TCR beta diversity per million T cells was seen with increasing age.

The chain couples TRBV29-1 to TRBJ2-5; TRBD1 is a possible D gene (5 bases). Sequenced: blood. The receptor comes from an older man in good health. The CDR3 DNA follows: TGCAGCGTTGAAGGGTCGGCCAGGGAAGAGACCCAGTACTTC. Translating it yields CSVEGSAREETQYF. Full variable domain (rest looked up from reference TRBV29-1 and TRBJ2-5): SAVISQKPSRDICQRGTSLTIQCQVDSQVTMMFWYRQQPGQSLTLIATANQGSEATYESGFVIDKFPISRPNLTFSTLTVSNMSPEDSSIYLCSVEGSAREETQYFGPGTRLLVL.